This TCR beta chain was captured by sequencing in a study of blood T cells in healthy people across ages. The CDR3 runs to 15 residues. Germline lookup yields CDR1 SNHLY and CDR2 FYNNEI. For the second PCR, which ran for about 6 to 12 cycles, a sample-barcoded 5' primer and a J-beta primer mix were used. Via MiXCR, TCRdb re-called the 5' RACE reads, giving one row per CDR3 protein. The sample consists of 700,000 or so distinct CDR3 sequences, over 20% of them appearing once. The origin of this receptor is a man between 65 and 85 years old in good health. J is TRBJ2-7 and V is TRBV2, with unresolved D. With the DNA end fitting TRBJ2-1 better, the J assignment may be wrong. The sample taken for sequencing was blood. The CDR3 loop reads CASKTERQVGYRQFF. The CDR3 DNA reads as TGTGCCAGCAAAACCGAGAGACAAGTGGGGTATAGGCAGTTCTTC.